These 15 T cell receptor beta chains originate from one sample sequenced in a study of T cell repertoires in cytomegalovirus infection. Each CDR3 protein is one row after TCRdb ran MiXCR on the reads. The table records fewer than 85,000 distinct CDR3 sequences, just under 4% of them present only once. The sequencing input was PBMCs. These receptors all stem from a human donor in good health (CMV status not recorded). Some clones in this sample may be carry-over from other donors' samples.

This sequence joins TRBV28 and TRBJ2-7, with 12 positions matching TRBD2. The J segment lost 1 base and the V segment lost 3 bases, leaving 4 bases of the junction unmatched. Germline V gene sequence: CDR1 MDHEN, CDR2 SYDVKM. This CDR3 has 16 residues. The CDR3 reads CASSLGTSGFSYEQYF. CDR3 DNA: TGTGCCAGCAGTTTGGGGACTAGCGGGTTTTCCTACGAGCAGTACTTC.

Ten or more counts support this clonotype. At one end the junction does not follow the germline gene, possibly because of a read error. The chain combines TRBV7-2 with TRBJ2-1, with D perhaps TRBD1 or TRBD2 (5 bases each). CDR1 and CDR2 (germline): SGHTA, FQGNSA. CDR3 size: 13 residues. For the CDR3, the DNA is TGTGCCAGCGGACGGGACCGCTACCATGAGCAGTTCTTC. Translating gives CASGRDRYHEQFF. The full variable domain, rest sourced from reference TRBV7-2 and TRBJ2-1, is GAGVSQSPSNKVTEKGKDVELRCDPISGHTALYWYRQSLGQGLEFLIYFQGNSAPDKSGLPSDRFSAERTGGSVSTLTIQRTQQEDSAVYLCASGRDRYHEQFFGPGTRLTVL.

This clonotype was seen at least ten times. This chain connects TRBV3-1 to TRBJ1-1; D possibly corresponds to TRBD1 (5 bases). The CDR3 covers 13 residues. Trimming pared 2 bases from V and 4 bases from J, leaving 8 bases between. Per germline, CDR1 LGHDT and CDR2 YNNKEL (reference sequence). Here the CDR3 reads CASSQMGGTEAFF. CDR3 coding DNA: TGTGCCAGCAGCCAAATGGGGGGCACTGAAGCTTTCTTT.

This clonotype was detected many times. The chain combines TRBV12-3 or TRBV12-4 with TRBJ2-7, with TRBD2 matching over 8 bases. The CDR3 has 16 residues. V shed 6 bases and J 1 base; nucleotides not matched to a gene: 11. The CDR3 sequence: CASRIGAGVSSYEQYF. The CDR3 DNA follows: TGTGCCAGCAGAATAGGAGCGGGGGTTTCTTCCTACGAGCAGTACTTC.

The chain combines TRBV20-1 with TRBJ2-7; 11 bases are a match to TRBD2. The J segment lost 6 bases and the V segment lost 6 bases, leaving 7 bases of the junction unmatched. The CDR3 totals 13 residues. Germline values: CDR1 DFQATT, CDR2 SNEGSKA (reference sequence). CDR3 residues: CSAEVLAGAEQYF. Here the CDR3 DNA reads TGCAGTGCAGAGGTACTAGCGGGAGCCGAGCAGTACTTC.

This clonotype was seen at least ten times. The chain couples TRBV20-1 to TRBJ1-5; no definite D call. The V gene lost 0 bases and the J gene lost 1 base, with 4 bases spanning the gap. This CDR3 is 13 amino acids long. Germline V lookup: CDR1 DFQATT, CDR2 SNEGSKA (reference sequence). CDR3 loop: CSAREGSNQPQHF. The CDR3 DNA reads TGCAGTGCTAGAGAGGGGAGCAATCAGCCCCAGCATTTT.

The chain links TRBV7-2 to TRBJ2-7; 9 bases align to TRBD2. Germline lookup yields CDR1 SGHTA and CDR2 FQGNSA. There are 17 residues in the CDR3. The trim removed 1 base at V and 3 bases at J, leaving 10 bases unmatched. The CDR3 region is CASSLVASGKRYYEQYF. The CDR3 DNA is TGTGCCAGCAGCTTAGTTGCTAGCGGGAAGCGATACTACGAGCAGTACTTC.

This clonotype was observed at least ten times. V is TRBV4-1 and J is TRBJ2-5; the match to TRBD2 covers 12 bases. The CDR3 extends over 17 amino acids. Trimming took 1 base from V and 4 from J; bases not matched to a gene: 7. Germline CDR1 MGHRA, CDR2 YSYEKL. The CDR3 here is CASSQGTSGRLLETQYF. The CDR3 DNA reads TGCGCCAGCAGCCAAGGTACTAGCGGGAGGTTGTTAGAGACCCAGTACTTC.

This clonotype was seen ten or more times. The chain carries TRBV6-6 and TRBJ2-7; D might be TRBD1 (6 bases). The CDR3 sequence is 13 residues long. The germline V and J ends were trimmed by 2 bases and 6 bases, with 11 bases remaining between them. The germline V gene encodes CDR1 MNHNY and CDR2 SVGAGI (reference sequence). In DNA form, the CDR3 reads TGTGCCAGCAGTTACAACAGGGTACGCGAGCAGTACTTC. This codes for CASSYNRVREQYF.

This clonotype was recorded at least ten times. The chain carries TRBV7-9 and TRBJ2-7; no definite D call. The V gene lost 8 bases and the J gene lost 4 bases, with 15 bases spanning the gap. This CDR3 has 13 residues. CDR1 is SEHNR, CDR2 FQNEAQ, per germline (reference sequence). CDR3 protein: CASAAKGFYEQYF. The CDR3 DNA sequence: TGTGCCAGCGCGGCTAAGGGATTTTACGAGCAGTACTTC.

This clonotype was seen ten or more times. The chain links TRBV27 to TRBJ2-7, with D possibly TRBD1 on 5 matching bases. The CDR3 loop spans 12 amino acids. Looked up from germline, CDR1 is MNHEY and CDR2 is SMNVEV (reference sequence). Trimming took off 5 bases at V and 2 bases at J, with 7 bases between the two ends. CDR3 nucleotides: TGTGCCAGCAGTGACAGAGCCTACGAGCAGTACTTC. The encoded protein is CASSDRAYEQYF.

Ten or more counts support this clonotype. The chain carries TRBV7-8 and TRBJ2-2; no firm D call. CDR3 length equals 13 residues. V shed 1 base and J shed 3 bases, with 3 bases lying between them. Per germline, CDR1 SGHVS and CDR2 FQNEAQ. The CDR3 reads CASSLDHTGELFF. The CDR3 DNA is TGTGCCAGCAGCTTAGACCACACCGGGGAGCTGTTTTTT.

This clonotype has a handful of counts. The rearrangement joins TRBV25-1 to TRBJ1-2; 7 bases are a match to TRBD1. Germline loops: CDR1 MGHDK, CDR2 SYGVNS. The trim removed 3 bases at V and 8 bases at J, leaving 6 bases unmatched. The CDR3 is made up of 13 amino acids. The CDR3 spells CASSDDRVKGYTF. DNA for the CDR3: TGTGCCAGCAGTGATGACAGGGTGAAGGGCTACACCTTC.

This clonotype was seen repeatedly, ten times or more. The chain is built from TRBV7-8 and TRBJ1-5; weak D call: TRBD1 (6 bases). The germline V gene encodes CDR1 SGHVS and CDR2 FQNEAQ. V dropped 5 bases and J dropped 3 bases, with 11 bases sitting between them. This CDR3 comprises 14 residues. CDR3 loop: CASSGGHPNQPQHF. In DNA, the CDR3 is TGTGCCAGCAGCGGGGGACACCCCAATCAGCCCCAGCATTTT. Looking up the rest from reference TRBV7-8 and TRBJ1-5 gives the full variable domain: GAGVSQSPRYKVAKRGQDVALRCDPISGHVSLFWYQQALGQGPEFLTYFQNEAQLDKSGLPSDRFFAERPEGSVSTLKIQRTQQEDSAVYLCASSGGHPNQPQHFGDGTRLSIL.

This clonotype was seen repeatedly, ten times or more. The CDR3 here is CASSSTRHSGANVLTF. DNA of the CDR3: TGTGCCAGCAGTTCCACTCGTCACTCTGGGGCCAACGTCCTGACTTTC. V gene TRBV28 combines with J gene TRBJ2-6; D unclear. Germline CDR1 reads MDHEN; CDR2 reads SYDVKM. The CDR3 has 16 amino acids. With 4 bases removed from V and 0 bases from J, the gap between germline ends came to 10 bases.